Shown below are 23 T cell receptor beta chains from a single sample sequenced in a study of vaccination effects on CD4 cells after COVID-19. Their antigens remain unidentified. Viral peptide pools were used in the ViraFEST assay to expand antigen-specific CD4+ T cells, and sequencing came afterward. Investigators separated out CD4+ T cells once approximately 11 days of culture had passed. The individual was infected with SARS-CoV-2 between March and December 2020, as confirmed by PCR. Sequencing used immunoSEQ multiplex PCR; TCRdb keeps in-frame clones, though not all of them. Among more than 15,000 clones listed, about 70% were seen once. Sequencing used CD4+ T cells from PBMCs cultured with SARS-CoV-2 spike peptides, obtained before COVID-19 vaccination. Receptors originate from a human donor who had a prior SARS-CoV-2 infection.

This clone came up a few times. The chain uses TRBV29-1 and TRBJ1-3; D call uncertain. The germline gives CDR1 SQVTM, CDR2 ANQGSEA. The CDR3 is made up of 14 amino acids. The V end lost 4 bases, the J end lost 4 bases, and 14 bases lay between the germline ends. In nucleotides, the CDR3 is TGCAGCGTTGGGGAGACCGGGCCCGGAAACACCATATATTTT. The encoded protein is CSVGETGPGNTIYF.

This clone was counted only a few times. The J gene is TRBJ1-3, the V gene TRBV7-2, with TRBD1 as a possible D gene (5 bases). Germline values: CDR1 SGHTA, CDR2 FQGNSA. This CDR3 is 14 amino acids long. V dropped 1 base and J dropped 12 bases, with 16 bases sitting between them. DNA of the CDR3: TGTGCCAGCAGCTTAGACAGACAGTCCTCCGACATATATTTT. Protein sequence: CASSLDRQSSDIYF.

This clone was observed a handful of times. The rearrangement joins TRBV6-5 to TRBJ1-1; D may be TRBD1 (6 bases). V was pared by 8 bases and J by 1 base, with 14 bases between. This CDR3 has 14 residues. Germline V gene data show CDR1 as MNHEY and CDR2 as SVGAGI. The CDR3 loop reads CASAGAGENTEAFF. DNA for the CDR3: TGTGCCAGCGCGGGGGCCGGAGAGAACACTGAAGCTTTCTTT.

This clone turned up a few times. J is TRBJ2-1 and V is TRBV7-9; tentatively, D is TRBD1 (6 bases). The germline V gene has CDR1 SEHNR and CDR2 FQNEAQ (reference sequence). The CDR3 is 13 amino acids. Trimming took 6 bases from V and 8 from J, leaving 14 bases between them. The CDR3 bases are TGTGCCAGCAGGCCCACAGGGATAGATGAGCAGTTCTTC. This translates into CASRPTGIDEQFF.

CDR3 DNA: TGTGCCAGCAGCCGACAGGGTGGAAATGAAAAACTGTTTTTT. Its translation is CASSRQGGNEKLFF. The rearrangement joins TRBV5-4 to TRBJ1-4; the match to TRBD1 covers 7 bases. This CDR3 spans 14 amino acids. Germline CDR1 reads SGHNT; CDR2 reads YYREEE (reference sequence). With 4 bases clipped from V and 5 bases from J, the junction kept 5 bases outside the gene matches.

This clone was counted between two and nine times. This chain links TRBV15 with TRBJ1-4; weak D call: TRBD1 (5 bases). This CDR3 comprises 16 residues. V dropped 1 base and J dropped 7 bases, with 16 bases sitting between them. CDR1 LNHNV and CDR2 YYDKDF come from the germline V gene (reference sequence). Written as DNA, the CDR3 is TGTGCCACCAGCAGAGGTCTTGCGGGGCGTGCTGAAAAACTGTTTTTT. It translates to CATSRGLAGRAEKLFF.

The rearrangement joins TRBV25-1 to TRBJ2-7, with D tentatively TRBD1 (5 bases). Trimming shortened V by 2 bases and J by 5 bases, and 13 bases separated the two germline ends. The germline CDR1 and CDR2 sequences are MGHDK and SYGVNS. The CDR3 length is 14 residues. The CDR3 coding sequence is TGTGCCAGCAGTGAAGTCAAGGGGTATAACGAGCAGTACTTC. Its translation is CASSEVKGYNEQYF.

This chain links TRBV4-3 with TRBJ1-5; 7 nucleotides match TRBD1. This CDR3 is 16 amino acids long. The V segment lost 0 bases and the J segment 1 base; nucleotides outside the gene matches: 3. The germline gives CDR1 LGHNA, CDR2 YSLEER. Written as DNA, the CDR3 is TGCGCCAGCAGCCAAGAACGGGACAGAAGCAATCAGCCCCAGCATTTT. Translating it yields CASSQERDRSNQPQHF.

Turning to this clone: A junction end diverges from the germline sequence, so it may reflect a read error. The chain carries TRBV12-3 or TRBV12-4 and TRBJ1-2; D gene uncertain. The length of the CDR3 is 13 residues. CDR3 region: CASSFMVGYGYTF. The CDR3 DNA reads TGTGCCAGCAGTTTTATGGTAGGGTATGGGTACACCTTC.

This chain joins TRBV6-5 and TRBJ2-5; 9 nucleotides agree with TRBD1. CDR3 size: 12 residues. CDR1 is MNHEY, CDR2 SVGAGI, per germline. Trimming cost V 6 bases and J 5 bases; bases outside gene matches: 1. CDR3 residues: CASRGQGETQYF. Here the CDR3 DNA reads TGTGCCAGCAGAGGACAGGGGGAGACCCAGTACTTC.

This clone was detected only once. The V and J genes are TRBV2 and TRBJ2-2, with 10 bases identical to TRBD1. With V trimmed by 10 bases and J by 9 bases, 8 bases remained unmatched. CDR1 and CDR2 from the germline V gene are SNHLY and FYNNEI. The CDR3 runs to 13 residues. Here the CDR3 DNA reads TGTGCCAACGGGCGGGACAGGGGCCGGGAGCTGTTTTTT. This sequence encodes CANGRDRGRELFF.

This chain uses TRBV7-6 with TRBJ1-3; D gene uncertain. There are 16 residues in the CDR3. Germline lookup yields CDR1 SGHVS and CDR2 FNYEAQ. Trimming took off 5 bases at V and 0 bases at J, with 14 bases between the two ends. The CDR3: CASSPRPGDSGNTIYF. CDR3 sequence (DNA): TGTGCCAGCAGCCCCCGGCCTGGGGACTCTGGAAACACCATATATTTT.

The genes are TRBV19 and TRBJ1-2; D is perhaps TRBD1 (5 bases). The CDR3 totals 12 residues. Trimming shortened V by 5 bases and J by 2 bases, and 6 bases separated the two germline ends. In germline, CDR1 is LNHDA, CDR2 SQIVND (reference sequence). The CDR3: CASSWGNYGYTF. DNA of the CDR3: TGTGCCAGTAGTTGGGGGAACTATGGCTACACCTTC.

The count of this clone is one. The chain joins TRBV2 to TRBJ1-1; the D gene is possibly TRBD1 (5 bases). Germline CDR1 SNHLY, CDR2 FYNNEI. V was clipped by 3 bases and J by 4 bases, with 9 bases between them. The CDR3 has 13 residues. CDR3 nucleotides: TGTGCCAGCAGTGATTTGAGGGGCACTGAAGCTTTCTTT. As protein: CASSDLRGTEAFF. The full variable domain, with the rest looked up from reference TRBV2 and TRBJ1-1, is EPEVTQTPSHQVTQMGQEVILRCVPISNHLYFYWYRQILGQKVEFLVSFYNNEISEKSEIFDDQFSVERPDGSNFTLKIRSTKLEDSAMYFCASSDLRGTEAFFGQGTRLTVV.

This rearrangement joins TRBV5-4 to TRBJ1-3; 7 nucleotides align to TRBD1. Germline V gene data show CDR1 as SGHNT and CDR2 as YYREEE (reference sequence). J gave up 0 bases and V 0 bases, and 3 bases lay outside the gene matches. This CDR3 spans 16 amino acids. CDR3 bases: TGTGCCAGCAGCTTGGCGGCAGGGGGCTCTGGAAACACCATATATTTT. Translated, it gives CASSLAAGGSGNTIYF.

Regarding this clone: At one of its ends the junction is not consistent with the germline gene, which may arise from a read error. The chain has TRBV7-2 and TRBJ2-7, with 7 bases matching TRBD1. Germline loops: CDR1 SGHTA, CDR2 FQGNSA. The CDR3 has 15 amino acids. This CDR3 is CASSLSGQSTYEQYF. The CDR3 region has the DNA TGTGCCAGTAGCTTATCGGGACAGAGCACCTACGAGCAGTACTTC.

In this sample, this clone turned up a few times. The rearrangement joins TRBV5-4 to TRBJ1-2, with 10 bases lining up with TRBD1. Germline CDR1 is SGHNT and CDR2 is YYREEE (reference sequence). The J segment lost 5 bases and the V segment lost 3 bases, leaving 7 bases of the junction unmatched. The CDR3 is made up of 15 amino acids. Written as DNA, the CDR3 is TGTGCCAGCAGCTCTGCTGGGACAGGGGATTATGGCTACACCTTC. Encoded protein: CASSSAGTGDYGYTF.

Only one count was recorded for this clone. The V gene is TRBV29-1, the J gene TRBJ2-1; possibly TRBD2 for D (5 bases). The CDR3 has 14 residues. Trimming removed 5 bases from V and 4 bases from J, with 15 bases in between. Germline assignment: CDR1 SQVTM and CDR2 ANQGSEA. The CDR3 region is CSVIATTLYNEQFF. The CDR3 DNA follows: TGCAGCGTTATAGCGACCACCTTATACAATGAGCAGTTCTTC.

The V and J genes are TRBV21-1 and TRBJ1-5. TRBV21-1 has pseudogene status. The CDR3 is 15 residues long. The CDR3 coding sequence is TGTGCCAGCAGCAAAGGACTGTTTAGCAATCAGCCCCAGCATTTT. Encoded protein: CASSKGLFSNQPQHF.

This sequence joins TRBV7-6 and TRBJ2-5; maybe TRBD1 (5 bases). Germline V gives CDR1 SGHVS, CDR2 FNYEAQ. This CDR3 spans 15 amino acids. The V and J ends lost 1 base and 2 bases respectively, with 11 bases between them. The CDR3 DNA reads as TGTGCCAGCAGCTTAGGGCCCACAGGACAAGAGACCCAGTACTTC. Translating gives CASSLGPTGQETQYF.

The chain is built from TRBV28 and TRBJ1-4; 7 nucleotides match TRBD1. Germline values: CDR1 MDHEN, CDR2 SYDVKM. This CDR3 comprises 16 residues. J gave up 10 bases and V 4 bases, and 15 bases lay outside the gene matches. This CDR3 reads CASSSPLYRGMGKLFF. The CDR3 DNA reads TGTGCCAGCAGTTCGCCCCTTTACAGGGGTATGGGAAAACTGTTTTTT.

The rearrangement joins TRBV11-3 to TRBJ2-7; possible D gene TRBD2, 5 bases. Looked up from germline, CDR1 is SGHNT and CDR2 is YENEEA. The V end was cut by 1 base, the J end by 6 bases, with 16 bases between. CDR3 length: 15 amino acids. As DNA, the CDR3 is TGTGCCAGCAGCTTAGGGGAGACCGGGTCAAGCGAGCAGTACTTC. As protein: CASSLGETGSSEQYF.

The rearrangement links TRBV2 to TRBJ1-6; no reliable D call. Germline CDR1 SNHLY, CDR2 FYNNEI. The CDR3 spans 13 residues. The ends were cut back, 3 bases at V and 10 bases at J, with 10 bases in the middle. CDR3 sequence: CASSDDLNSPLHF. DNA of the CDR3: TGTGCCAGCAGTGATGACTTAAACTCACCCCTCCACTTT. The entire variable domain, with the rest obtained from reference TRBV2 and TRBJ1-6, is as follows: EPEVTQTPSHQVTQMGQEVILRCVPISNHLYFYWYRQILGQKVEFLVSFYNNEISEKSEIFDDQFSVERPDGSNFTLKIRSTKLEDSAMYFCASSDDLNSPLHFGNGTRLTVT.